This T cell receptor beta chain is drawn from a study of blood T cells in healthy people across ages. Broader study findings: When set beside aged donors, long-lived donors presented more naive CD4+ cells and higher diversity.

CDR1 LGHNA and CDR2 YSLEER come from the germline V gene. Deletions cut 0 bases from V and 5 bases from J, with 10 bases between. The CDR3 is made up of 14 amino acids. This clonotype was counted many times. Its cognate antigen is unknown. The authors ran a second PCR of about 6 to 11 cycles using a sample-barcoded 5' primer and a J-beta primer mix. The authors tagged each cDNA molecule using a template-switch adaptor with 12 random nucleotides. TCRdb reprocessed the 5' RACE reads via MiXCR and lists one record per CDR3 protein. This table holds about 670,000 distinct CDR3 sequences, approximately 40% found once.

The gene calls are TRBV4-3 and TRBJ2-5; the D is unclear. The sample consisted of blood. The TCR comes from a man older than 75 in good health. Here the CDR3 reads CASSQEWSKETQYF. The CDR3 DNA follows: TGCGCCAGCAGCCAAGAATGGTCGAAGGAGACCCAGTACTTC.